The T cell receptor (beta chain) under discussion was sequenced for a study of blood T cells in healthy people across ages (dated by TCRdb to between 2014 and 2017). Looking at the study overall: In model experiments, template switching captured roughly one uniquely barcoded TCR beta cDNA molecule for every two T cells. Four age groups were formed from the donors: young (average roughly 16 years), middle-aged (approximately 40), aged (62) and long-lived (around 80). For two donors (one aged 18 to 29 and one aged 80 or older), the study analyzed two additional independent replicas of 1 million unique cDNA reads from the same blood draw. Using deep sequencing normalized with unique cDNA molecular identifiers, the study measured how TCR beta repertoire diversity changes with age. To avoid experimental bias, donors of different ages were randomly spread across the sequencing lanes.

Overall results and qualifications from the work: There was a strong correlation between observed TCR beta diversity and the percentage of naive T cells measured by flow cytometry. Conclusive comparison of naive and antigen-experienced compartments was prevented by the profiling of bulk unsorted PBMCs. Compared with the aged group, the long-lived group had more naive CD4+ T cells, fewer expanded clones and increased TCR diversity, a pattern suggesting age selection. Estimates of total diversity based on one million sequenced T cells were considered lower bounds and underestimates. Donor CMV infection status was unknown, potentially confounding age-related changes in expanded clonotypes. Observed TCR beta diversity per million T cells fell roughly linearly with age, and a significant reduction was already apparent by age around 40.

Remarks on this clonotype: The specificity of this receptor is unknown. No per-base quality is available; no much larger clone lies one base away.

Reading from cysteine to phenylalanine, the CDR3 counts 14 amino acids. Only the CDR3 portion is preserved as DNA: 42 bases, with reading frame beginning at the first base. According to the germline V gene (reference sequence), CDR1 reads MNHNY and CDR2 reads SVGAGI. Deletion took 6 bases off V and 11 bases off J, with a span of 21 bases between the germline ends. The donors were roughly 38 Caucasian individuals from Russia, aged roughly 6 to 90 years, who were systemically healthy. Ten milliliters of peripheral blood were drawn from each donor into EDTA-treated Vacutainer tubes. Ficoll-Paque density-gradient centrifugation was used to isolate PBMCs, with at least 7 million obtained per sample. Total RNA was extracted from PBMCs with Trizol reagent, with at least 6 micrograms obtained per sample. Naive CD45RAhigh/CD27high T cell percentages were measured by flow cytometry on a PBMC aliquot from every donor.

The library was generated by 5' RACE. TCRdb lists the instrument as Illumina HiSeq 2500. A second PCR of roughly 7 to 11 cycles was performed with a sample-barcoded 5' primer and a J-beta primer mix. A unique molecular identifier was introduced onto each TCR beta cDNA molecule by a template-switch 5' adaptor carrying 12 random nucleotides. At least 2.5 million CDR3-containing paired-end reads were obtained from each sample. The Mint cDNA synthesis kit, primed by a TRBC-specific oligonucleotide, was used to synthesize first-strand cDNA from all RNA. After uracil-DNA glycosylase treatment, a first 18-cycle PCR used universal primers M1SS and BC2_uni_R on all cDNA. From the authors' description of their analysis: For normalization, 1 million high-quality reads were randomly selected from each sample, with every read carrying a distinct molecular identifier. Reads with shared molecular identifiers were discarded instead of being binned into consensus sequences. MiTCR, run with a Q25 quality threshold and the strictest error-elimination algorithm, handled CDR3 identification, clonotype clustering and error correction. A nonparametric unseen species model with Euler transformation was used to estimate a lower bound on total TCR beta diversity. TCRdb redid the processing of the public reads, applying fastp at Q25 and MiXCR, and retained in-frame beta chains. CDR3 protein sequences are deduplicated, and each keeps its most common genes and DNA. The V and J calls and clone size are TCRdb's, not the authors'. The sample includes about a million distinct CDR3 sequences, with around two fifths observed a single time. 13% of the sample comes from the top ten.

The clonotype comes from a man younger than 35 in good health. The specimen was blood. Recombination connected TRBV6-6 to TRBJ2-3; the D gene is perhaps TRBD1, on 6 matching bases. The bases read TGTGCCAGCAGCACCACTCAGGACAGCTCGATGCAGTATTTT. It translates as CASSTTQDSSMQYF.